Presented here are 12 T cell receptor beta chains from one specimen sequenced in a study of blood T cells in healthy people across ages. Alongside a J-beta primer mix, a sample-barcoded 5' primer served in a second PCR lasting about 7 to 12 cycles. In TCRdb, the 5' RACE reads were re-called with MiXCR into one record per CDR3 protein. The table has some 1.7 million distinct CDR3 sequences, about 28% seen once. Sequencing was performed on blood. These receptor sequences come from a woman in her 30s in good health.

This sequence joins TRBV28 and TRBJ2-7, with D possibly TRBD1 on 6 matching bases. The CDR3 is 13 amino acids. Deletions cut 3 bases from V and 7 bases from J, with 13 bases between. Looked up from germline, CDR1 is MDHEN and CDR2 is SYDVKM. CDR3 residues: CASSFRTVGEQYF. CDR3 DNA: TGTGCCAGCAGTTTCAGGACAGTTGGGGAGCAGTACTTC.

Remarks on this clonotype: Sequence at one end of the junction differs from germline and may be a read error. The chain has TRBV10-3 and TRBJ2-1; possibly TRBD1 for D (6 bases). CDR3 size: 18 residues. Germline V gene sequence: CDR1 ENHRY, CDR2 SYGVKD. The CDR3 DNA reads as TGCGCCATCAGTGAGACAAAGGGGACACCGAGCTCCTACAATGAGCAGTTCTTC. Its protein product is CAISETKGTPSSYNEQFF.

CDR3 residues: CARTTSTDTQYF. The CDR3 DNA reads as TGCGCCAGGACAACTAGCACAGATACGCAGTATTTT. This chain uses TRBV5-1 with TRBJ2-3; D call uncertain. Looked up from germline, CDR1 is SGHRS and CDR2 is YFSETQ. V lost 8 bases, J lost 0 bases, and 7 bases lay in between. The CDR3 loop spans 12 amino acids.

The rearrangement joins TRBV20-1 to TRBJ1-4; TRBD1 matches at 7 bases. The CDR3 is 14 residues long. Germline trimming cut 0 bases from V and 7 bases from J; bases unmatched to any gene: 5. The germline V gene has CDR1 DFQATT and CDR2 SNEGSKA (reference sequence). CDR3 nucleotides: TGCAGTGCTAGAGATCGCAGGGGGGCTGAAAAACTGTTTTTT. It yields the protein CSARDRRGAEKLFF.

The rearrangement uses TRBV12-5 and TRBJ1-1; D might be TRBD1 (5 bases). Per the germline V gene, CDR1 is LGHNT and CDR2 is FRNRAP. The CDR3 is 13 amino acids. Between the trimmed V and J ends, which lost 3 bases and 5 bases, there was a span of 10 bases. CDR3 amino acids: CASGFIGGTEAFF. The CDR3 bases are TGTGCTAGTGGTTTTATCGGGGGGACTGAAGCTTTCTTT. Filled out from reference TRBV12-5 and TRBJ1-1, the complete variable domain reads DARVTQTPRHKVTEMGQEVTMRCQPILGHNTVFWYRQTMMQGLELLAYFRNRAPLDDSGMPKDRFSAEMPDATLATLKIQPSEPRDSAVYFCASGFIGGTEAFFGQGTRLTVV.

This clonotype was counted only a few times. This chain connects TRBV5-1 to TRBJ1-2, with TRBD1 as a possible D gene (5 bases). With 0 bases removed from V and 8 bases from J, the gap between germline ends came to 14 bases. Germline V gene data show CDR1 as SGHRS and CDR2 as YFSETQ. This CDR3 has 14 amino acids. CDR3 region: CASSLAGGDIGYTF. DNA for the CDR3: TGCGCCAGCAGCTTGGCCGGGGGTGATATAGGCTACACCTTC.

V gene TRBV21-1 combines with J gene TRBJ1-5; TRBD1 was called by the table and not checked on the DNA. TRBV21-1 is a pseudogene locus. The CDR3 length is 13 residues. CDR3 region: CASRRGACQPQHF. CDR3 DNA sequence: TGTGCCAGCAGGCGAGGGGCTTGTCAGCCCCAGCATTTT.

Points on this clonotype: Given a much more abundant clone one base away, this may be a read error. The genes are TRBV7-2 and TRBJ2-6; 11 nucleotides match TRBD2. CDR3 length equals 17 residues. CDR1 and CDR2 (germline): SGHTA, FQGNSA. The CDR3 reads CANSLAGGGSGANVLTF. The CDR3 region has the DNA TGTGCCAACAGCTTAGCGGGAGGGGGATCTGGGGCCAACGTCCTGACTTTC.

This chain links TRBV5-1 with TRBJ1-4; 7 nucleotides line up with TRBD1. This CDR3 has 13 amino acids. The V gene end was trimmed by 3 bases and the J gene end by 8 bases; junction bases not matched to a gene: 4. Germline V CDR1 and CDR2: SGHRS, YFSETQ. CDR3 bases: TGCGCCAGCAGCTCGCCGGACAGGGAAAAACTGTTTTTT. It codes for CASSSPDREKLFF. The full variable domain, with the rest looked up from reference TRBV5-1 and TRBJ1-4, is KAGVTQTPRYLIKTRGQQVTLSCSPISGHRSVSWYQQTPGQGLQFLFEYFSETQRNKGNFPGRFSGRQFSNSRSEMNVSTLELGDSALYLCASSSPDREKLFFGSGTQLSVL.

The rearrangement joins TRBV7-2 to TRBJ2-7, with D possibly matching TRBD1 (5 bases). The CDR3 runs 15 residues. The V gene's germline CDR1 is SGHTA and CDR2 FQGNSA. The V end lost 2 bases, the J end lost 6 bases, and 17 bases lay between the germline ends. The CDR3 sequence is CASSLMGRPTGEQYF. CDR3 bases: TGTGCCAGCAGCTTAATGGGGCGGCCCACGGGCGAGCAGTACTTC.

J is TRBJ2-1 and V is TRBV10-3, with 9 bases that match TRBD2. The CDR3 extends over 16 amino acids. Germline values: CDR1 ENHRY, CDR2 SYGVKD. V lost 8 bases, J lost 10 bases, and 18 bases stayed unmatched. As DNA, the CDR3 is TGTGCCATCGCATCTACCTCTAGCGGGGCCCCGGGAGAGCAGTTCTTC. Translation gives CAIASTSSGAPGEQFF.

This clonotype showed up just a few times. This sequence joins TRBV18 and TRBJ2-1; D not resolved. Germline V CDR1 and CDR2: KGHSH, LQKENI. V was trimmed by 3 bases and J by 6 bases, leaving 6 bases between them. CDR3 size: 12 residues. Written as DNA, the CDR3 is TGTGCCAGCTCACCCAAGGTCAATGAGCAGTTCTTC. Its protein product is CASSPKVNEQFF.